This T cell receptor beta chain was captured in a study of neurological immune-mediated disorders. As for the study in general: The study included about 34 multiple sclerosis patients, approximately 30 relapsing-remitting and 3 secondary progressive.

Unsorted libraries were derived from 2 million PBMCs stored at -80 C. Many counts were recorded for this clonotype. TCRdb recomputed calls from the 5' RACE reads with MiXCR, one row per CDR3 protein. Of around 70,000 distinct CDR3 sequences in the sample, 4% to 6% were seen once. This CDR3 has 15 residues. Germline CDR1 is KGHDR and CDR2 is SFDVKD. Deletions cut 3 bases from V and 4 bases from J, with 14 bases between. What was sequenced was PBMCs. This receptor was identified in a man between 18 and 29 years old with multiple sclerosis. The J gene is TRBJ2-5, the V gene TRBV24-1; tentative D call: TRBD2 (6 bases). CDR3 loop: CATSDPRGSSETQYF. Here the CDR3 DNA reads TGTGCCACCAGTGATCCCCGGGGGAGTTCAGAGACCCAGTACTTC.